The 12 T cell receptor beta chains presented below share a single source sample, sequenced in a study of blood T cells in healthy people across ages. A J-beta primer mix and a sample-barcoded 5' primer were used in a second PCR of roughly 6 to 11 cycles. MiXCR was run by TCRdb on the 5' RACE reads, yielding one entry per CDR3 protein. Of approximately 1.5 million distinct CDR3 sequences listed, 30% to 35% were seen once; the top ten hold around 10%. The sample was blood. The receptors were gathered from a woman in her twenties or thirties in good health.

Worth noting for this clonotype: A read error is possible here, since a much larger clone lies one base away. This sequence joins TRBV29-1 and TRBJ2-3; TRBD2 matches 9 bases. J gave up 5 bases and V 8 bases, and 8 bases lay outside the gene matches. The CDR3 totals 13 residues. Germline V CDR1 and CDR2: SQVTM, ANQGSEA. The CDR3 spells CSIVTSGLDTQYF. The CDR3 DNA sequence: TGCAGCATTGTCACTAGCGGGTTAGATACGCAGTATTTT.

This clonotype was found many times. This chain links TRBV20-1 with TRBJ2-5; a weak D match, TRBD2 (5 bases). The V and J ends lost 0 bases and 1 base respectively, with 9 bases between them. This CDR3 has 14 residues. Per germline, CDR1 DFQATT and CDR2 SNEGSKA (reference sequence). The CDR3 here is CSARDLGIQETQYF. CDR3 bases: TGCAGTGCTAGAGATCTCGGGATCCAAGAGACCCAGTACTTC.

The chain has TRBV5-6 and TRBJ2-7, with a tentative D call TRBD2 (6 bases). The DNA end lines up better with TRBJ2-5; the J call may be wrong. The CDR3 spans 16 residues. The germline V gene encodes CDR1 SGHDT and CDR2 YYEEEE. The CDR3 DNA follows: TGTGCCAGCAGCTTCACGGACGGGGACTTGCGGGAGACCCAGTACTTC. It codes for CASSFTDGDLRETQYF.

This CDR3 reads CSAFHYRDIAFF. The CDR3 coding sequence is TGCAGCGCTTTTCACTACAGGGATATAGCTTTCTTT. V is TRBV29-1 and J is TRBJ1-1; D is possibly TRBD1 (6 bases). Germline CDR1 is SQVTM and CDR2 is ANQGSEA. V lost 7 bases and J 10 bases, leaving 19 bases between the germline ends. The CDR3 loop spans 12 amino acids. The full variable domain, completed using reference TRBV29-1 and TRBJ1-1, is SAVISQKPSRDICQRGTSLTIQCQVDSQVTMMFWYRQQPGQSLTLIATANQGSEATYESGFVIDKFPISRPNLTFSTLTVSNMSPEDSSIYLCSAFHYRDIAFFGQGTRLTVV.

This clonotype was seen more than once but under ten times. V usage is TRBV4-2 and J usage is TRBJ2-1; D might be TRBD1 (6 bases). The CDR3 has 15 residues. V was clipped by 4 bases and J by 4 bases, with 14 bases between them. Germline CDR1 and CDR2: LGHNA and YNFKEQ. The CDR3 bases are TGTGCCAGCAGCCCCCGAGGGGGACCGTACAATGAGCAGTTCTTC. This sequence encodes CASSPRGGPYNEQFF.

A few counts support this clonotype. The V and J genes are TRBV15 and TRBJ2-5; unclear D gene. Judging by the DNA end, TRBJ2-7 fits better; the J call may be wrong. Per germline, CDR1 LNHNV and CDR2 YYDKDF (reference sequence). The CDR3 is made up of 13 amino acids. The CDR3 is CATSREDGFEQYF. The CDR3 nucleotides read TGTGCCACCAGCAGAGAGGACGGGTTCGAGCAGTACTTC.

This clonotype appeared a few times. This chain joins TRBV12-3 or TRBV12-4 and TRBJ1-6; a possible D gene is TRBD1 (5 bases). V was shortened by 3 bases and J by 5 bases, with 11 bases between the two germline ends. CDR3 length: 15 residues. As DNA, the CDR3 is TGTGCCAGCAGTTTCGGGGGAACACATAATTCACCCCTCCACTTT. Amino acids: CASSFGGTHNSPLHF.

The rearrangement links TRBV28 to TRBJ2-7, with D perhaps TRBD2 (6 bases). The V gene lost 3 bases and the J gene lost 2 bases, with 20 bases spanning the gap. CDR1 and CDR2 (germline): MDHEN, SYDVKM. The CDR3 is made up of 17 amino acids. CDR3 region: CASSFGTGVFGAYEQYF. In nucleotides, the CDR3 is TGTGCCAGCAGTTTCGGGACTGGCGTTTTTGGAGCCTACGAGCAGTACTTC.

For the CDR3, the DNA is TGTGCCAGCAGCGACGAGAGTAACGCACCCCTCCACTTT. Protein: CASSDESNAPLHF. V usage is TRBV9 and J usage is TRBJ1-6; D is ambiguous. Germline CDR1 and CDR2: SGDLS and YYNGEE. V was clipped by 3 bases and J by 11 bases, with 12 bases between them. The CDR3 is 13 residues long.

DNA of the CDR3: TGTGCCAGCAGTGATTTGATTGGACAACGGCAAGAGACCCAGTACTTC. This translates into CASSDLIGQRQETQYF. V gene TRBV2 combines with J gene TRBJ2-5; the D gene is possibly TRBD1 (5 bases). Between the trimmed V and J ends, which lost 3 bases and 2 bases, there was a span of 16 bases. This CDR3 contains 16 residues. Germline loops: CDR1 SNHLY, CDR2 FYNNEI. The full variable domain, with the rest looked up from reference TRBV2 and TRBJ2-5, is EPEVTQTPSHQVTQMGQEVILRCVPISNHLYFYWYRQILGQKVEFLVSFYNNEISEKSEIFDDQFSVERPDGSNFTLKIRSTKLEDSAMYFCASSDLIGQRQETQYFGPGTRLLVL.

The chain is built from TRBV2 and TRBJ1-1, with 8 bases matching TRBD1. CDR1 is SNHLY and CDR2 is FYNNEI in the germline V gene. This CDR3 is built from 14 residues. J was trimmed by 4 bases and V by 9 bases; bases with no gene match: 10. CDR3 protein: CARRDRLESTEAFF. CDR3 DNA sequence: TGTGCCAGAAGGGACAGGCTAGAGAGCACTGAAGCTTTCTTT.

The chain couples TRBV7-2 to TRBJ2-3, with D perhaps matching TRBD1 or TRBD2 (5 bases each). Per germline, CDR1 SGHTA and CDR2 FQGNSA. This CDR3 spans 15 amino acids. Trimming cost V 3 bases and J 4 bases, with 14 bases left between them. CDR3 coding DNA: TGTGCCAGCAGCTTTCTAGCACGAGGGGCAGATACGCAGTATTTT. Translating it yields CASSFLARGADTQYF.